The TCR beta chain under discussion was sequenced for a study of CD8 T cells in Susac syndrome. Sequencing of TCR beta, carried out with a high-throughput approach, was applied to CD8+ and CD4+ T cells from the blood. TEMRA cells were FACS-enriched, while CD8+ and CD4+ T cells were negatively isolated. Random hexamers were used to reverse transcribe about 0.45 to 1 ug of RNA. Amplification of TCR beta CDR3 was carried out by immunoSEQ multiplex PCR, which covered 54 Vbeta and 13 Jbeta segments. From the immunoSEQ multiplex PCR reads, TCRdb called clonotypes with MiXCR, one entry per CDR3 protein. The table shows hundreds of thousands of distinct CDR3 sequences, with roughly 90% occurring only once. Germline V lookup: CDR1 MNHEY, CDR2 SVGEGT. The V end was cut by 5 bases, the J end by 2 bases, with 10 bases between. The CDR3 length is 13 residues.

The sample consisted of CD8+ T cells from PBMCs. This receptor was identified in a human donor with multiple sclerosis. The chain employs TRBV6-2 or TRBV6-3 and TRBJ2-7; D is uncertain. CDR3 sequence reads: CASSRDSTYEQYF. DNA of the CDR3: TGTGCCAGCAGTCGAGACTCCACCTACGAGCAGTACTTC.